The 21 T cell receptor beta chains in this list originate from one sample, sequenced in a study of radiation and T cells in renal cell carcinoma. Repertoires were generated with immunoSEQ multiplex PCR, while TCRdb's copy carries only in-frame clones and drops some. The repertoire holds some 44,000 clones, 82% seen once, with 25% to 35% in the top ten. The time point here: blood 4 weeks post-SBRT, at nephrectomy. Sample treatment: 15 Gy SBRT to primary tumor, nephrectomy 4 weeks later. The sequencing here drew on blood, taken from a patient whose treatment included radiotherapy and nephrectomy. The receptors derive from an older woman with renal cell carcinoma.

The chain joins TRBV5-1 to TRBJ2-7, with 9 positions matching TRBD2. Trimming removed 4 bases from V and 7 bases from J; junction bases left unmatched: 15. Germline V gene data show CDR1 as SGHRS and CDR2 as YFSETQ. The CDR3 consists of 16 residues. As DNA, the CDR3 is TGCGCCAGCAGCCGAGACCTAGCGCGGGAGGGTCAAGAGCAGTACTTC. It is translated as CASSRDLAREGQEQYF. The whole variable domain, filled in from reference TRBV5-1 and TRBJ2-7, reads KAGVTQTPRYLIKTRGQQVTLSCSPISGHRSVSWYQQTPGQGLQFLFEYFSETQRNKGNFPGRFSGRQFSNSRSEMNVSTLELGDSALYLCASSRDLAREGQEQYFGPGTRLTVT.

J is TRBJ1-2 and V is TRBV5-6; D possibly corresponds to TRBD1 (5 bases). This CDR3 has 15 residues. Germline loops: CDR1 SGHDT, CDR2 YYEEEE. Trimming left V 0 bases short and J 3 bases short, with 12 bases between. The CDR3 DNA is TGTGCCAGCAGCTTGGGACCAGGGTTCGACTATGGCTACACCTTC. The encoded protein is CASSLGPGFDYGYTF.

This clone is medium-sized by share. The CDR3 DNA is TGTGCCAGCAGCCAGTCGGGACGGCAAGAGACCCAGTACTTC. Its protein product is CASSQSGRQETQYF. V and J are TRBV7-6 and TRBJ2-5, with D perhaps being TRBD1 or TRBD2 (5 bases each). Trimming stripped 5 bases from V and 2 bases from J, with 12 bases between. The germline V gene encodes CDR1 SGHVS and CDR2 FNYEAQ. This CDR3 comprises 14 residues.

The rearrangement links TRBV19 to TRBJ2-7; TRBD2 matches at 7 bases. The CDR3 loop spans 15 amino acids. The junction had 9 bases not matched to a gene; V was cut back by 6 bases and J by 1 base. From germline, CDR1 is LNHDA and CDR2 SQIVND (reference sequence). CDR3 residues: CASSAFAGDSYEQYF. The CDR3 DNA reads TGTGCCAGTAGCGCCTTTGCGGGAGATTCCTACGAGCAGTACTTC.

V usage is TRBV9 and J usage is TRBJ2-1; D unresolved. The germline CDR1 and CDR2 sequences are SGDLS and YYNGEE. The V gene lost 3 bases and the J gene lost 5 bases, with 3 bases spanning the gap. The CDR3 is 11 amino acids. The DNA for the CDR3 is TGTGCCAGCAGCGCTGACAATGAGCAGTTCTTC. Translating it yields CASSADNEQFF. Filled out from reference TRBV9 and TRBJ2-1, the complete variable domain reads DSGVTQTPKHLITATGQRVTLRCSPRSGDLSVYWYQQSLDQGLQFLIQYYNGEERAKGNILERFSAQQFPDLHSELNLSSLELGDSALYFCASSADNEQFFGPGTRLTVL.

The chain links TRBV19 to TRBJ2-7; 10 bases map to TRBD2. The CDR3 is 14 residues long. V shed 5 bases, J shed 3 bases, and the junction held 4 bases outside the gene matches. The germline V gene encodes CDR1 LNHDA and CDR2 SQIVND (reference sequence). The DNA of the CDR3 is TGTGCCAGTAGTCCCGGACTAGCGGTCTACGAGCAGTACTTC. Translating it yields CASSPGLAVYEQYF. Complete variable domain (other parts from reference TRBV19 and TRBJ2-7): DGGITQSPKYLFRKEGQNVTLSCEQNLNHDAMYWYRQDPGQGLRLIYYSQIVNDFQKGDIAEGYSVSREKKESFPLTVTSAQKNPTAFYLCASSPGLAVYEQYFGPGTRLTVT.

The chain uses TRBV27 and TRBJ2-7, with D unresolved. The CDR3 sequence is 14 residues long. The V gene lost 0 bases and the J gene lost 0 bases, with 6 bases spanning the gap. The germline V gene has CDR1 MNHEY and CDR2 SMNVEV (reference sequence). Here the CDR3 reads CASSLSGHSYEQYF. As DNA, the CDR3 is TGTGCCAGCAGTTTATCAGGTCACTCCTACGAGCAGTACTTC.

V and J are TRBV12-2 and TRBJ2-7; the D call in the table, TRBD2, was not verified against the DNA. TRBV12-2 is deemed a pseudogene. The CDR3 is 16 residues long. CDR3 bases: TGTGCAAGTCGCTTAGCGAAAGCGGAACGCTCCTACGAGCAGTACTTC. Its translation: CASRLAKAERSYEQYF.

The V gene is TRBV18, the J gene TRBJ1-5; 7 positions match TRBD1. V lost 9 bases and J lost 2; bases outside the gene matches: 7. Germline values: CDR1 KGHSH, CDR2 LQKENI. The CDR3 has 14 residues. CDR3 DNA sequence: TGTGCCAGTTCGCAGGGGGACGGCAATCAGCCCCAGCATTTT. Its translation is CASSQGDGNQPQHF.

The rearrangement joins TRBV6-5 to TRBJ2-5, with 9 bases that match TRBD1. CDR1 is MNHEY, CDR2 SVGAGI, per germline. V dropped 5 bases and J dropped 4; count of bases not matched to a gene: 8. The CDR3 contains 15 residues. Written as DNA, the CDR3 is TGTGCCAGCAGTCGGGACAGGGACGAAGGAGAGACCCAGTACTTC. This codes for CASSRDRDEGETQYF.

V gene TRBV11-2 combines with J gene TRBJ1-2; TRBD1 aligns across 8 bases. The CDR3 loop spans 14 amino acids. Unmatched junction bases numbered 3, after V lost 5 bases and J lost 1 base. Germline V gives CDR1 SGHAT, CDR2 FQNNGV. The DNA of the CDR3 is TGTGCCAGCAGCCTGACAGGGGATAACTATGGCTACACCTTC. This gives the protein CASSLTGDNYGYTF. The full variable domain, in which reference TRBV11-2 and TRBJ1-2 provide the parts outside the CDR3, is EAGVAQSPRYKIIEKRQSVAFWCNPISGHATLYWYQQILGQGPKLLIQFQNNGVVDDSQLPKDRFSAERLKGVDSTLKIQPAKLEDSAVYLCASSLTGDNYGYTFGSGTRLTVV.

The chain couples TRBV11-2 to TRBJ1-4; D is possibly TRBD1 (5 bases). Germline V CDR1 and CDR2: SGHAT, FQNNGV. This CDR3 contains 14 residues. Trimming cost V 2 bases and J 4 bases, with 8 bases left between them. As DNA, the CDR3 is TGTGCCAGCAGCTTACAGGGAGGTAATGAAAAACTGTTTTTT. Translation gives CASSLQGGNEKLFF.

The CDR3 loop reads CASSPVGAGGRTDTQYF. The DNA of the CDR3 is TGTGCCAGCAGCCCGGTTGGGGCGGGGGGACGCACAGATACGCAGTATTTT. The genes are TRBV5-4 and TRBJ2-3, with 8 bases matching TRBD2. The CDR3 is 17 residues long. The junction had 11 bases not matched to a gene; V was cut back by 4 bases and J by 1 base. Germline CDR1 SGHNT, CDR2 YYREEE (reference sequence).

This clone has a handful of counts. J is TRBJ1-2 and V is TRBV27, with 9 bases lining up with TRBD1. Germline V gene data show CDR1 as MNHEY and CDR2 as SMNVEV (reference sequence). The length of the CDR3 is 14 residues. V shed 5 bases and J 5 bases; nucleotides not matched to a gene: 6. The CDR3 region is CASSDRTGVYGYTF. The CDR3 DNA reads as TGTGCCAGCAGTGACCGGACAGGGGTTTATGGCTACACCTTC.

The CDR3: CASSLDRDTYEQYF. The CDR3 DNA is TGCGCCAGCAGCTTGGACAGGGACACCTACGAGCAGTACTTC. The rearrangement joins TRBV5-1 to TRBJ2-7; D is possibly TRBD1 (6 bases). This CDR3 region has 14 residues. V was pared by 0 bases and J by 2 bases, with 9 bases between. CDR1 and CDR2 (germline): SGHRS, YFSETQ. The full variable domain, its missing parts supplied by reference TRBV5-1 and TRBJ2-7, is KAGVTQTPRYLIKTRGQQVTLSCSPISGHRSVSWYQQTPGQGLQFLFEYFSETQRNKGNFPGRFSGRQFSNSRSEMNVSTLELGDSALYLCASSLDRDTYEQYFGPGTRLTVT.

This clone was counted only a few times. The V and J genes are TRBV10-3 and TRBJ1-2, with D unresolved. This CDR3 has 12 residues. Trimming shortened V by 6 bases and J by 2 bases, and 7 bases separated the two germline ends. Germline CDR1 and CDR2: ENHRY and SYGVKD. The CDR3 region is CAIRDRNYGYTF. CDR3 nucleotide sequence: TGTGCCATCAGGGATCGCAACTATGGCTACACCTTC.

This chain connects TRBV21-1 to TRBJ2-6; TRBD1 is taken as the D call from the table, unchecked against the DNA. TRBV21-1 is an annotated pseudogene. The CDR3 consists of 20 residues. CDR3: CASSTQIPGQESSGANVLTF. CDR3 bases: TGTGCCAGCAGCACACAGATACCGGGACAGGAAAGCTCTGGGGCCAACGTCCTGACTTTC.

The chain joins TRBV5-5 to TRBJ2-3, with TRBD2 matching 7 bases. Trimming cost V 1 base and J 0 bases; bases outside gene matches: 11. CDR3 length: 18 residues. Germline V gene data show CDR1 as SGHKS and CDR2 as YYEKEE (reference sequence). Here the CDR3 reads CASSLTGGHFSSTDTQYF. CDR3 bases: TGTGCCAGCAGCTTGACGGGGGGTCATTTTTCTAGCACAGATACGCAGTATTTT.

V is TRBV7-3 and J is TRBJ2-3; 7 bases match TRBD2. Germline-derived CDR1 and CDR2 are SGHTA and FQGTGA. The CDR3 contains 15 residues. With V trimmed by 6 bases and J by 3 bases, 9 bases remained unmatched. The CDR3 region is CASSSAGDATDTQYF. The CDR3 DNA reads TGTGCCAGCAGTTCGGCGGGGGACGCGACAGATACGCAGTATTTT.

This sequence joins TRBV9 and TRBJ1-1; 7 nucleotides agree with TRBD1. CDR3 length equals 16 residues. The V and J ends lost 0 bases and 0 bases, in that order; junction bases with no gene match: 5. Germline values: CDR1 SGDLS, CDR2 YYNGEE. The CDR3 DNA is TGTGCCAGCAGCGTAGGGACAGGTGTGATGAACACTGAAGCTTTCTTT. The encoded protein is CASSVGTGVMNTEAFF.

The chain uses TRBV5-1 and TRBJ1-1; TRBD1 matches 9 bases. V dropped 4 bases and J dropped 4; count of bases not matched to a gene: 5. The V gene's germline CDR1 is SGHRS and CDR2 YFSETQ. The CDR3 runs 14 residues. Here the CDR3 DNA reads TGCGCCAGCAGCGACACAGGGGGCACCACTGAAGCTTTCTTT. This encodes CASSDTGGTTEAFF.